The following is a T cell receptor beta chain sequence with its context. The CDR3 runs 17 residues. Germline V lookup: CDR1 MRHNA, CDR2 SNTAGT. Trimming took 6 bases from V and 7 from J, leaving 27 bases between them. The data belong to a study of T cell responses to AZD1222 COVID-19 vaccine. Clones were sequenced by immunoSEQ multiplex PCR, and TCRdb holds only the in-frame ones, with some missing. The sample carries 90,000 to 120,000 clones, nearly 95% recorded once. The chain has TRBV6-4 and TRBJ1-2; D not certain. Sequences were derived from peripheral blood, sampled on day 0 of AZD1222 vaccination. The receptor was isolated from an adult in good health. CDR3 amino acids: CASRQPLRRYWIAGYTF. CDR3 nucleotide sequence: TGTGCCAGCAGACAGCCCCTGAGAAGATATTGGATAGCTGGCTACACCTTC.